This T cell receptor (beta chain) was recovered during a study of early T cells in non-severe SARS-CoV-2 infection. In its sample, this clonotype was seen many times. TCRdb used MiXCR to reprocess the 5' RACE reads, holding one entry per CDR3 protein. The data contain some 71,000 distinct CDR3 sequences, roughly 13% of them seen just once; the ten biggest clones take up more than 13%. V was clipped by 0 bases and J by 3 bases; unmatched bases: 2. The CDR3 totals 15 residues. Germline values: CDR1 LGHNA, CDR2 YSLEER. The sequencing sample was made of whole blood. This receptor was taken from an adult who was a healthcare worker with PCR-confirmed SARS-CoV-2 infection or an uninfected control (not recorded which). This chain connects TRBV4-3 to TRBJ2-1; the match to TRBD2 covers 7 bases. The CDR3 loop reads CASSQESGVYNEQFF. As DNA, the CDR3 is TGCGCCAGCAGCCAAGAGAGCGGGGTCTACAATGAGCAGTTCTTC.